These 9 T cell receptor beta chains were sequenced from one sample in a study of T cell responses to AZD1222 COVID-19 vaccine. Libraries were prepared by immunoSEQ multiplex PCR; TCRdb keeps only in-frame clonotypes and omits some of them. In the table there are over 150,000 clones, around nine tenths of which are singletons. The sequencing used peripheral blood, collected on day 0 of AZD1222 vaccination. Source of these receptors: an adult in good health.

The J gene is TRBJ2-7, the V gene TRBV10-2, with D unresolved. The V gene's germline CDR1 is WSHSY and CDR2 SAAADI. Trimming took off 8 bases at V and 5 bases at J, with 19 bases between the two ends. CDR3 size: 14 residues. The CDR3 bases are TGCGCCAGCGGGCGCCGACTCGGGCCCCACGAGCAGTACTTC. As protein: CASGRRLGPHEQYF.

This chain connects TRBV5-8 to TRBJ2-1; no firm D call. The CDR3 has 10 amino acids. Germline V gene sequence: CDR1 SGHTS, CDR2 YDEGEE. V lost 5 bases and J lost 9, with 6 bases in between. Here the CDR3 reads CASSRVEQFF. CDR3 bases: TGTGCCAGCAGTCGAGTTGAGCAGTTCTTC. The full variable domain, with the rest looked up from reference TRBV5-8 and TRBJ2-1, is EAGVTQSPTHLIKTRGQQATLRCSPISGHTSVYWYQQALGLGLQFLLWYDEGEERNRGNFPPRFSGRQFPNYSSELNVNALELEDSALYLCASSRVEQFFGPGTRLTVL.

The rearrangement joins TRBV7-9 to TRBJ1-1; the match to TRBD1 covers 10 bases. Germline CDR1 and CDR2: SEHNR and FQNEAQ (reference sequence). CDR3 length equals 15 residues. V lost 4 bases and J lost 4; bases outside the gene matches: 6. This chain's CDR3 is CASSSGDRGGTEAFF. In nucleotides, the CDR3 is TGTGCCAGCAGCTCGGGGGACAGGGGAGGCACTGAAGCTTTCTTT.

V usage is TRBV19 and J usage is TRBJ1-5, with TRBD1 as a possible D gene (6 bases). The CDR3 has 17 residues. The V end lost 4 bases, the J end lost 6 bases, and 22 bases lay between the germline ends. CDR1 and CDR2 (germline): LNHDA, SQIVND (reference sequence). CDR3 sequence reads: CASSTSMGGAGIQPQHF. CDR3 bases: TGTGCCAGTAGTACCTCTATGGGGGGCGCAGGTATTCAGCCCCAGCATTTT.

The chain joins TRBV7-2 to TRBJ2-1; 10 nucleotides line up with TRBD2. The germline CDR1 and CDR2 sequences are SGHTA and FQGNSA. The CDR3 runs 15 residues. The V segment lost 5 bases and the J segment 8 bases; nucleotides outside the gene matches: 9. CDR3 nucleotides: TGTGCCAGCAGCCAACTAGCGGGACCTACCCATGAGCAGTTCTTC. This encodes CASSQLAGPTHEQFF.

The chain combines TRBV7-3 with TRBJ1-1, with D unclear. V dropped 1 base and J dropped 7 bases, with 19 bases sitting between them. Germline V gene lookup returns CDR1 SGHTA and CDR2 FQGTGA. The length of the CDR3 is 16 residues. For the CDR3, the DNA is TGTGCCAGCAGCTTAAAGGACGGACCGTTGAACGGTGAAGCTTTCTTT. It translates to CASSLKDGPLNGEAFF. Combining the CDR3 with reference TRBV7-3 and TRBJ1-1 gives the whole variable domain GAGVSQTPSNKVTEKGKYVELRCDPISGHTALYWYRQSLGQGPEFLIYFQGTGAADDSGLPNDRFFAVRPEGSVSTLKIQRTERGDSAVYLCASSLKDGPLNGEAFFGQGTRLTVV.

The chain uses TRBV4-1 and TRBJ2-2; 9 nucleotides line up with TRBD2. Germline loops: CDR1 MGHRA, CDR2 YSYEKL. The V gene end was trimmed by 4 bases and the J gene end by 5 bases; junction bases not matched to a gene: 8. The CDR3 contains 16 residues. This CDR3 is CASSPGGGRGTGELFF. For the CDR3, the DNA is TGCGCCAGCAGCCCTGGAGGCGGGAGGGGAACCGGGGAGCTGTTTTTT.

The genes are TRBV6-4 and TRBJ1-3, with D unresolved. V was trimmed by 6 bases and J by 2 bases, leaving 20 bases between them. The CDR3 consists of 17 residues. In germline, CDR1 is MRHNA, CDR2 SNTAGT. CDR3 in amino acids: CASSSGHGEIPGNTIYF. As DNA, the CDR3 is TGTGCCAGCAGCTCCGGGCACGGGGAGATACCTGGAAACACCATATATTTT.

The V and J genes are TRBV12-5 and TRBJ2-5; D is unresolved. The V end lost 3 bases, the J end lost 5 bases, and 7 bases lay between the germline ends. CDR3 length: 12 residues. Germline CDR1 reads LGHNT; CDR2 reads FRNRAP. The CDR3 nucleotides read TGTGCTAGTGGTTTATCTGAGGAGACCCAGTACTTC. This codes for CASGLSEETQYF.